The 28 T cell receptor beta chains in this list originate from one sample, sequenced in a study of radiation and T cells in renal cell carcinoma. Indicated time point: baseline pretreatment blood. Treatment defined: 15 Gy SBRT to primary tumor, nephrectomy 4 weeks later. The repertoire was sequenced with immunoSEQ multiplex PCR; TCRdb's copy has only in-frame clones and lacks some. The sample holds about 160,000 clones; about 88% are singletons and the top ten take 4.1%. The input for sequencing was blood, taken from a patient whose treatment included radiotherapy and nephrectomy. The receptors derive from a woman between 65 and 79 years old with renal cell carcinoma.

This rearrangement joins TRBV9 to TRBJ1-1; D gene ambiguous. This CDR3 region has 13 residues. Trimming left V 2 bases short and J 6 bases short, with 11 bases between. Germline CDR1 reads SGDLS; CDR2 reads YYNGEE. The CDR3 here is CASSVSDGAEAFF. The DNA of the CDR3 is TGTGCCAGCAGCGTTTCAGATGGGGCTGAAGCTTTCTTT.

The chain is built from TRBV5-5 and TRBJ2-2; a possible D gene is TRBD1 (6 bases). From germline, CDR1 is SGHKS and CDR2 YYEKEE (reference sequence). Trimming left V 1 base short and J 4 bases short, with 14 bases between. The CDR3 loop spans 16 amino acids. CDR3 sequence: CASSLFSDSATGELFF. The CDR3 DNA reads TGTGCCAGCAGCTTGTTTTCGGACAGCGCCACCGGGGAGCTGTTTTTT.

The genes are TRBV4-3 and TRBJ1-6; unclear D gene. The CDR3 is 12 amino acids. Trimming stripped 3 bases from V and 7 bases from J, with 4 bases between. The germline CDR1 and CDR2 sequences are LGHNA and YSLEER. The DNA of the CDR3 is TGCGCCAGCAGCCACTTGAATTCACCCCTCCACTTT. Protein sequence: CASSHLNSPLHF.

The chain carries TRBV7-2 and TRBJ1-5, with D tentatively TRBD1 (6 bases). The CDR3 contains 16 residues. Germline V gene data show CDR1 as SGHTA and CDR2 as FQGNSA. With 2 bases removed from V and 1 base from J, the gap between germline ends came to 12 bases. The CDR3 spells CASSLSGGRSNQPQHF. The DNA for the CDR3 is TGTGCCAGCAGCTTATCCGGGGGCCGGAGCAATCAGCCCCAGCATTTT. The entire variable domain, with the rest obtained from reference TRBV7-2 and TRBJ1-5, is as follows: GAGVSQSPSNKVTEKGKDVELRCDPISGHTALYWYRQSLGQGLEFLIYFQGNSAPDKSGLPSDRFSAERTGGSVSTLTIQRTQQEDSAVYLCASSLSGGRSNQPQHFGDGTRLSIL.

J is TRBJ2-3 and V is TRBV2; D perhaps matches TRBD1 (5 bases). The CDR3 contains 13 residues. V was pared by 6 bases and J by 3 bases, with 10 bases between. CDR1 SNHLY and CDR2 FYNNEI come from the germline V gene. CDR3 residues: CASSLRQTDTQYF. The CDR3 bases are TGTGCCAGCAGCCTCAGACAGACAGATACGCAGTATTTT.

The chain is built from TRBV5-1 and TRBJ2-1; tentative D call: TRBD1 (6 bases). CDR1 and CDR2 from the germline V gene are SGHRS and YFSETQ. V was cut by 5 bases and J by 0 bases, with 18 bases left in between. The CDR3 sequence is 17 residues long. CDR3 loop: CASSQLGTTSSYNEQFF. Here the CDR3 DNA reads TGCGCCAGCAGTCAACTGGGGACAACAAGCTCCTACAATGAGCAGTTCTTC.

This chain joins TRBV5-1 and TRBJ2-1; 8 positions match TRBD2. CDR3 size: 15 residues. The V segment lost 0 bases and the J segment 9 bases; nucleotides outside the gene matches: 8. Germline V lookup: CDR1 SGHRS, CDR2 YFSETQ. The CDR3 here is CASSLGGTAGVEQFF. The DNA of the CDR3 is TGCGCCAGCAGCTTGGGCGGCACAGCGGGGGTTGAGCAGTTCTTC.

With respect to this clone: The junction departs from the called germline gene at one end, perhaps through a read error. This CDR3 reads CASSEASRGPRNKQFF. CDR3 bases: TGTGCCAGCAGTGAAGCCAGTAGGGGGCCCCGCAATAAGCAGTTCTTC. The V call is TRBV6-1, the J call TRBJ2-1; TRBD1 agrees at 7 bases. Looked up from germline, CDR1 is MNHNS and CDR2 is SASEGT. The CDR3 has 16 amino acids.

V and J are TRBV6-1 and TRBJ2-7; 8 bases fit TRBD1. Per germline, CDR1 MNHNS and CDR2 SASEGT. The CDR3 runs to 13 residues. The trim removed 6 bases at V and 2 bases at J, leaving 3 bases unmatched. This CDR3 is CASSRTGTYEQYF. For the CDR3, the DNA is TGTGCCAGCAGCCGGACAGGGACCTACGAGCAGTACTTC.

This chain joins TRBV6-1 and TRBJ1-4, with D tentatively TRBD1 (5 bases). Trimming pared 5 bases from V and 7 bases from J, leaving 17 bases between. CDR3 length: 15 residues. The V gene's germline CDR1 is MNHNS and CDR2 SASEGT. The CDR3 DNA reads TGTGCCAGCAGTCGACTGGTAGGGGATCGTGAAAAACTGTTTTTT. Amino acid sequence: CASSRLVGDREKLFF.

This chain uses TRBV28 with TRBJ2-4, with TRBD2 matching over 13 bases. V shed 10 bases and J 1 base; nucleotides not matched to a gene: 4. Germline V CDR1 and CDR2: MDHEN, SYDVKM. The length of the CDR3 is 15 residues. The CDR3 bases are TGTGCCACCGGGACTAGCGGGGACGCCAAAAACATTCAGTACTTC. It translates to CATGTSGDAKNIQYF. The entire variable domain, with the rest obtained from reference TRBV28 and TRBJ2-4, is as follows: DVKVTQSSRYLVKRTGEKVFLECVQDMDHENMFWYRQDPGLGLRLIYFSYDVKMKEKGDIPEGYSVSREKKERFSLILESASTNQTSMYLCATGTSGDAKNIQYFGAGTRLSVL.

The CDR3 is CASSAVPSASYEQYF. The CDR3 DNA is TGTGCCAGCTCCGCCGTCCCTTCGGCGTCCTACGAGCAGTACTTC. The V call is TRBV5-6, the J call TRBJ2-7, with D uncertain. Trimming took 7 bases from V and 1 from J, leaving 18 bases between them. The CDR3 is made up of 15 amino acids. Looked up from germline, CDR1 is SGHDT and CDR2 is YYEEEE. The full variable domain, completed using reference TRBV5-6 and TRBJ2-7, is DAGVTQSPTHLIKTRGQQVTLRCSPKSGHDTVSWYQQALGQGPQFIFQYYEEEERQRGNFPDRFSGHQFPNYSSELNVNALLLGDSALYLCASSAVPSASYEQYFGPGTRLTVT.

The gene calls are TRBV27 and TRBJ2-2, with TRBD1 identical over 11 bases. Trimming cost V 3 bases and J 3 bases; bases outside gene matches: 3. This CDR3 region has 16 residues. Germline lookup yields CDR1 MNHEY and CDR2 SMNVEV (reference sequence). The CDR3 DNA is TGTGCCAGCAGTTTCTGGGGACAGGGGGACACCGGGGAGCTGTTTTTT. This sequence encodes CASSFWGQGDTGELFF.

The chain joins TRBV7-9 to TRBJ1-2; D gene uncertain. The CDR3 loop spans 12 amino acids. CDR1 SEHNR and CDR2 FQNEAQ come from the germline V gene (reference sequence). V was pared by 4 bases and J by 8 bases, with 11 bases between. Written as DNA, the CDR3 is TGTGCCAGCAGCTCGTCATTGGTCGGCTACACCTTC. Protein: CASSSSLVGYTF.

CDR3 protein: CASSLKGADTQYF. In DNA form, the CDR3 reads TGTGCCAGCAGTTTGAAAGGTGCGGATACGCAGTATTTT. The chain has TRBV27 and TRBJ2-3; D gene uncertain. This CDR3 region has 13 residues. Between the trimmed V and J ends, which lost 3 bases and 6 bases, there was a span of 10 bases. CDR1 MNHEY and CDR2 SMNVEV come from the germline V gene (reference sequence).

The CDR3 reads CASSPRAADGELFF. The CDR3, as DNA: TGTGCCAGCTCCCCTCGGGCCGCGGACGGGGAGCTGTTTTTT. The V call is TRBV5-4, the J call TRBJ2-2; D call uncertain. V lost 7 bases and J 7 bases, leaving 17 bases between the germline ends. Germline lookup yields CDR1 SGHNT and CDR2 YYREEE (reference sequence). This CDR3 spans 14 amino acids.

The genes are TRBV5-1 and TRBJ1-5; possibly TRBD1 for D (6 bases). Germline assignment: CDR1 SGHRS and CDR2 YFSETQ. V gave up 0 bases and J gave up 2 bases, with 9 bases separating them. CDR3 length: 15 residues. The CDR3 loop is CASSLEGGGNQPQHF. CDR3 nucleotides: TGCGCCAGCAGCTTGGAAGGGGGAGGCAATCAGCCCCAGCATTTT.

V usage is TRBV19 and J usage is TRBJ1-2; D uncertain. Germline V gives CDR1 LNHDA, CDR2 SQIVND (reference sequence). The CDR3 loop spans 13 amino acids. V lost 6 bases and J 6 bases, leaving 14 bases between the germline ends. The CDR3 here is CASRRGKVNGYTF. The CDR3 nucleotides are TGTGCCAGTAGAAGAGGGAAGGTGAATGGCTACACCTTC.

The chain's CDR3 is CASSLYGGQPQHF. The CDR3 DNA sequence: TGTGCCAGCAGCTTATACGGGGGCCAGCCCCAGCATTTT. The chain employs TRBV7-9 and TRBJ1-5; maybe TRBD1 (6 bases). Trimming cost V 2 bases and J 7 bases, with 9 bases left between them. This CDR3 is built from 13 residues. Germline-derived CDR1 and CDR2 are SEHNR and FQNEAQ (reference sequence).

The chain joins TRBV19 to TRBJ1-2, with D unresolved. V lost 0 bases and J lost 7, with 12 bases in between. Germline CDR1 LNHDA, CDR2 SQIVND (reference sequence). The CDR3 has 14 amino acids. The CDR3 loop is CASSIDRSSFGYTF. As DNA, the CDR3 is TGTGCCAGTAGTATAGATCGGTCAAGTTTTGGCTACACCTTC. Looking up the rest from reference TRBV19 and TRBJ1-2 gives the full variable domain: DGGITQSPKYLFRKEGQNVTLSCEQNLNHDAMYWYRQDPGQGLRLIYYSQIVNDFQKGDIAEGYSVSREKKESFPLTVTSAQKNPTAFYLCASSIDRSSFGYTFGSGTRLTVV.

This sequence joins TRBV5-1 and TRBJ1-1, with unresolved D. Trimming took off 4 bases at V and 3 bases at J, with 10 bases between the two ends. Per the germline V gene, CDR1 is SGHRS and CDR2 is YFSETQ. This CDR3 spans 13 amino acids. The CDR3 DNA reads as TGCGCCAGCAGCCCCTACCCTGACACTGAAGCTTTCTTT. Its protein product is CASSPYPDTEAFF.

The V call is TRBV30, the J call TRBJ1-6; D is unresolved. The V end lost 2 bases, the J end lost 5 bases, and 16 bases lay between the germline ends. This CDR3 comprises 16 residues. The germline gives CDR1 GTSNPN, CDR2 SVGIG (reference sequence). CDR3 loop: CAWSPVGRIDNSPLHF. The DNA of the CDR3 is TGTGCCTGGAGTCCCGTCGGCCGCATAGATAATTCACCCCTCCACTTT.

The V and J genes are TRBV4-1 and TRBJ1-6; 12 bases match TRBD1. Per the germline V gene, CDR1 is MGHRA and CDR2 is YSYEKL. V gave up 0 bases and J gave up 9 bases; unmatched junction bases: 12. The length of the CDR3 is 19 residues. The CDR3 is CASSQDPMGTGGLASPLHF. The CDR3 coding sequence is TGCGCCAGCAGCCAAGATCCAATGGGGACAGGGGGCTTGGCTTCACCCCTCCACTTT.

V is TRBV11-2 and J is TRBJ2-7, with D perhaps TRBD2 (6 bases). Per the germline V gene, CDR1 is SGHAT and CDR2 is FQNNGV. V lost 5 bases, J lost 2 bases, and 13 bases lay in between. The CDR3 consists of 14 residues. The CDR3 here is CASSRIGGAYEQYF. In DNA form, the CDR3 reads TGTGCCAGCAGCCGAATAGGCGGGGCCTACGAGCAGTACTTC.

The rearrangement uses TRBV5-4 and TRBJ2-1; D possibly uses TRBD1 or TRBD2 (5 bases each). The CDR3 contains 11 residues. CDR1 is SGHNT and CDR2 is YYREEE in the germline V gene (reference sequence). The germline V and J ends were trimmed by 6 bases and 10 bases, with 11 bases remaining between them. This CDR3 reads CASTRGGEQFF. DNA for the CDR3: TGTGCCAGCACCCGGGGCGGGGAGCAGTTCTTC. Full variable domain (rest looked up from reference TRBV5-4 and TRBJ2-1): ETGVTQSPTHLIKTRGQQVTLRCSSQSGHNTVSWYQQALGQGPQFIFQYYREEENGRGNFPPRFSGLQFPNYSSELNVNALELDDSALYLCASTRGGEQFFGPGTRLTVL.

The rearrangement joins TRBV4-2 to TRBJ2-5, with 7 bases fitting TRBD1. Germline V gives CDR1 LGHNA, CDR2 YNFKEQ. The CDR3 covers 14 residues. With 2 bases clipped from V and 4 bases from J, the junction kept 4 bases outside the gene matches. The DNA of the CDR3 is TGTGCCAGCAGCCAACCGACAGGGCTAGAGACCCAGTACTTC. It yields the protein CASSQPTGLETQYF.

This chain joins TRBV7-2 and TRBJ2-1, with a possible D match to TRBD2 (6 bases). The germline V gene has CDR1 SGHTA and CDR2 FQGNSA. The V end was cut by 4 bases, the J end by 10 bases, with 20 bases between. The CDR3 is made up of 15 amino acids. CDR3 loop: CASSSKTRPQNEQFF. The CDR3 coding sequence is TGTGCCAGCAGCTCTAAGACTAGACCGCAAAACGAGCAGTTCTTC.

The genes are TRBV28 and TRBJ2-3, with D possibly matching TRBD1 (6 bases). The germline CDR1 and CDR2 sequences are MDHEN and SYDVKM. The CDR3 has 14 amino acids. The germline V and J ends were trimmed by 4 bases and 0 bases, with 8 bases remaining between them. The DNA for the CDR3 is TGTGCCAGCAGTTGGGACACTAGCACAGATACGCAGTATTTT. This gives the protein CASSWDTSTDTQYF.